Given below is one T cell receptor beta chain in context. Treatment denoted: oral pan-JAK inhibitor, 5-10 mg twice daily. Between the trimmed V and J ends, which lost 5 bases and 6 bases, there was a span of 17 bases. CDR3 length: 15 amino acids. Germline CDR1 is MGHRA and CDR2 is YSYEKL. RNA, once extracted, was reverse transcribed into cDNA for use as the sequencing template. Sequencing was performed with immunoSEQ multiplex PCR; in TCRdb, only in-frame clones are kept and a portion is missing. The profile covers 150,000 to 250,000 clones, with 55% to 70% appearing a single time and approximately 5.1% taken by the ten largest. This sample is part of a study of CD8+ T cells in alopecia areata. Study-level background: Dosing with tofacitinib proceeded for 6 to 18 months, followed by 6 months off drug.

This sequence originates from a human donor with alopecia areata. V and J are TRBV4-1 and TRBJ2-1; tentatively, D is TRBD2 (6 bases). The source material was CD4+ T cells sorted from blood, sampled at week 24, from a patient treated with tofacitinib. The CDR3 loop reads CASSATGTPFNEQFF. In DNA form, the CDR3 reads TGCGCCAGCAGCGCAACCGGGACTCCGTTCAATGAGCAGTTCTTC.